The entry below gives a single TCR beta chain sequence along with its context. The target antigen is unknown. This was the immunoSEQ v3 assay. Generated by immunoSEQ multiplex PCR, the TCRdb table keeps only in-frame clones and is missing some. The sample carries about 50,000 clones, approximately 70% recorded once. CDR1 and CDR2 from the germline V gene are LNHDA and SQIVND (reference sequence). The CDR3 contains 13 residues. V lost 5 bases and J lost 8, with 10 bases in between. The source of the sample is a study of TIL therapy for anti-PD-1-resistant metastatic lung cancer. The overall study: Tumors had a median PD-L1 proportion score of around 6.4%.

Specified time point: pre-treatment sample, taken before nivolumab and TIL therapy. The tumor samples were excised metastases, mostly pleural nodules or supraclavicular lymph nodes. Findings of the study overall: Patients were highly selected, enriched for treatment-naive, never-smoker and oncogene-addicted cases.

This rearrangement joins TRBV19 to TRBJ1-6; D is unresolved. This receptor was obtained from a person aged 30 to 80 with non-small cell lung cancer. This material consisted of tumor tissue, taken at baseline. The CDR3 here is CASSGQFDSPLHF. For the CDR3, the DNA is TGTGCCAGTAGTGGGCAGTTTGATTCACCCCTCCACTTT.